A selection of T cell receptor beta chains follows, all from one sample in a study of prognosis after radiotherapy for stage I lung cancer. Each CDR3 protein is one row after TCRdb ran MiXCR on the multiplex PCR reads. The data hold roughly 15,000 distinct CDR3 sequences, with roughly 38% observed a single time. The sample in question was PBMCs, obtained before or after stereotactic body radiation therapy (not recorded which). These receptors were collected from a donor at least 50 years old with non-small cell lung cancer. CDR3s include the opening cysteine and the closing phenylalanine or tryptophan. The D gene is left open where the match is weak. Clone sizes are given selectively: once, few, many, or a class where the clone is expanded.

d_call j_call clone_size v_call cdr3_nt cdr3_aa
- TRBJ2-2 many TRBV27 TGTGCCAGCAGTTTAGCCGGCAGGGTGAGCACCGGGGAGCTGTTTTTT CASSLAGRVSTGELFF
- TRBJ2-6 many TRBV28 TGTGCCAGCAGTGTTGTCTCTGGGGCCAACGTCCTGACTTTC CASSVVSGANVLTF
TRBD2 TRBJ2-7 many TRBV4-2 TGTGCCAGCAGCCAAACGGTTAGCGGGAGTTACGAGCAGTACTTC CASSQTVSGSYEQYF
- TRBJ1-1 many TRBV6-1 TGTGCCAGCGCTGGGGGTATGAATGTGGCTGAAGCTTTCTTT CASAGGMNVAEAFF
TRBD1 TRBJ2-3 many TRBV27 TGTGCCAGCAGTCGACAGGGGGTGGCGGATACGCAGTATTTT CASSRQGVADTQYF
- TRBJ1-1 - TRBV7-9 TGTGCCAGCAGCTTAGACACTGAAGCTTTCTTT CASSLDTEAFF
- TRBJ1-5 - TRBV11-3 TGTGCCAGCAGCTTAGGGGGGGTCGGCAATCAGCCCCAGCATTTT CASSLGGVGNQPQHF
- TRBJ2-7 medium-sized TRBV12-3/TRBV12-4 TGTGCCAGCAGTTTATTGGATCACGAGCAGTACTTC CASSLLDHEQYF
- TRBJ1-6 many TRBV12-3/TRBV12-4 TGTGCCAGCAGTCTATGGACCAAGGGGATTCTCCACTTT CASSLWTKGILHF
TRBD1 TRBJ1-5 many TRBV6-5 TGTGCCAGCAGTTTACAGGGGGCTAGTCAGCCCCAGCATTTT CASSLQGASQPQHF
- TRBJ1-3 many TRBV9 TGTGCCAGCAGCTCCCGGTTCTCTGGAAACACCATATATTTT CASSSRFSGNTIYF
- TRBJ2-2 many TRBV18 TGTGCCAGCTCACCATTAGATAGCGGCGGCGGGGAGCTGTTTTTT CASSPLDSGGGELFF
- TRBJ1-4 many TRBV6-5 TGTGCCAGCAGTTGGACAGCAACTAATGAAAAACTGTTTTTT CASSWTATNEKLFF
- TRBJ2-2 many TRBV6-1 TGTGCCAGCGTATGGCTAAGAGCGGTGCCCGGGGAGCTGTTTTTT CASVWLRAVPGELFF
- TRBJ2-2 many TRBV5-6 TGTGCCAGCAGCTTACTTATTACAGAACCACCCGGGGAGCTGTTTTTT CASSLLITEPPGELFF
TRBD1 TRBJ1-5 - TRBV12-3/TRBV12-4 TGTGCCAGCACTTGGGGACAGGGACACCGGACCCAGCATTTT CASTWGQGHRTQHF
TRBD1 TRBJ1-6 many TRBV7-6 TGTGCCAGCAGCCTGACAGGGTCGGGTAATTCACCCCTCCACTTT CASSLTGSGNSPLHF